This is a list of T cell receptor beta chains from one sample in a study of beta chain features in type 1 diabetes. Assay: immunoSEQ multiplex PCR; the TCRdb copy retains only in-frame clones and omits some. The sample has approximately 260,000 clones, around 24% seen once. The specimen sequenced was naive CD4+ T cells from blood. Receptor source: a woman aged 25-40 years with type 1 diabetes. Both conserved end residues are trimmed from each CDR3.

V gene	J gene	CDR3 protein
TRBV29-1	TRBJ1-1	SVVSSLNTEAF
TRBV2	TRBJ2-3	ASRASGTTQY
TRBV29-1	TRBJ2-5	SVRKGGGGQTQY
TRBV7-2	TRBJ2-3	ASSLGTFTDTQY
TRBV5-1	TRBJ1-1	ASSLALGQGLAF
TRBV5-6	TRBJ2-7	ASSHRLGNSYEQY
TRBV7-9	TRBJ2-6	ASSLPGAGANVLT
TRBV5-1	TRBJ2-7	ASRDSGRVYEQY
TRBV5-1	TRBJ2-5	ASSLGPGQQETQY
TRBV4-1	TRBJ2-7	ASSRTRVSEQY
TRBV5-4	TRBJ2-1	ASSLLKLAGTNNEQF
TRBV7-3	TRBJ2-2	ASSLGPRGNTGELF
TRBV28	TRBJ2-5	ASSFGLAGKETQY
TRBV5-1	TRBJ2-7	ASSLGTGPYEQY
TRBV9	TRBJ1-1	ASSVTGGNTEAF
TRBV19	TRBJ1-3	ASSTGSGNTIY
TRBV15	TRBJ2-1	AVSRETNYNEQF
TRBV7-2	TRBJ2-1	ASSLQGGDEQF
TRBV2	TRBJ2-7	ASMDMRSYEQY
TRBV18	TRBJ1-2	ASSLTIFGYT
TRBV5-4	TRBJ2-1	ASRAGTSGHNEQF
TRBV9	TRBJ2-7	ASSAYQASYEQY
TRBV10-3	TRBJ2-3	AIRDLLAEGSDTQY
TRBV15	TRBJ2-6	ATSLGRGRGGFFGANVLT
TRBV29-1	TRBJ1-2	SVKPQGNYGYT
TRBV4-1	TRBJ1-2	ASSQDTATYGYT
TRBV4-1	TRBJ1-2	ASSQVPGGGYT
TRBV7-8	TRBJ1-2	ASSLDRDYGYT
TRBV5-1	TRBJ2-4	ASSFEASGRAKNIQY
TRBV5-6	TRBJ2-1	ASSLGTRFNNEQF
TRBV7-9	TRBJ2-1	ASSLASGRLNEQF
TRBV7-3	TRBJ2-6	ASSWDSWGRSGANVLT
TRBV29-1	TRBJ1-1	SAKGQGDTEAF
TRBV27	TRBJ2-5	ASSSGTSGSQETQY
TRBV7-3	TRBJ2-7	ASSLKSGGSYEQY
TRBV4-1	TRBJ2-5	ASSQGNGRTETQY
TRBV6-4	TRBJ1-5	ASSARQVGVVRDQPQH
TRBV30	TRBJ1-2	AWSRQGPGRNYGYT
TRBV5-8	TRBJ2-5	ASSLGLAAQETQY
TRBV7-3	TRBJ2-3	ASSLPDRESGTQY
TRBV14	TRBJ2-1	ASSLPPGLGPDEQF
TRBV25-1	TRBJ2-3	ASSVGGDPDTQY
TRBV27	TRBJ1-2	ASSSQGDGNYGYT
TRBV7-3	TRBJ2-7	ASSPGLAGSYEQY
TRBV7-2	TRBJ1-1	ASSLVSVEGAGNTEAF
TRBV29-1	TRBJ2-4	SVASTANIQY
TRBV30	TRBJ2-1	AWSTTSGRVYNEQF
TRBV4-1	TRBJ2-5	ASSPLPPGLSIETQY